What follows describes a single T cell receptor (beta chain). Its matching antigen is unknown. TCRdb re-derived calls from the reads in MiXCR, one entry per CDR3 protein. This table holds roughly 500,000 distinct CDR3 sequences, approximately 46% found once. This entry comes from a study of T cell repertoires in cytomegalovirus infection. Study at large: The public TCR beta signatures pointed to both CMV infection and matching HLA type.

This receptor was obtained from a human donor in good health (CMV status not recorded). Some clones in this sample may be carry-over from other donors' samples. The specimen was cultured PBMCs, collected from culture after CMV antigen stimulation.

The CDR3 coding sequence is TGTGCCAGCAGTGAACCCAAGTCGGTATACTACAATGAGCAGTTCTTC. This encodes CASSEPKSVYYNEQFF. The chain employs TRBV25-1 and TRBJ2-1; D ambiguous. The V end was cut by 2 bases, the J end by 3 bases, with 14 bases between. The CDR3 totals 16 residues. Germline loops: CDR1 MGHDK, CDR2 SYGVNS.